The 29 T cell receptor beta chains below all came from one sample that was sequenced in a study of radiation and T cells in renal cell carcinoma. Time point described: baseline pretreatment blood. This sample's treatment: 15 Gy SBRT to primary tumor, nephrectomy 4 weeks later. Libraries were prepared by immunoSEQ multiplex PCR; TCRdb keeps only in-frame clonotypes and omits some of them. Found here are more than 140,000 clones, roughly 85% of them singletons; the top ten hold under 30%. The starting material was blood, obtained from a patient whose treatment included radiotherapy and nephrectomy. The receptors here all came from a woman aged 50 to 60 with renal cell carcinoma.

To note about this clone: Other DNA variants within this sample encode the same CDR3. The chain joins TRBV28 to TRBJ2-5; no definite D call. The germline V gene has CDR1 MDHEN and CDR2 SYDVKM. V was trimmed by 3 bases and J by 5 bases, leaving 4 bases between them. There are 11 residues in the CDR3. The CDR3 bases are TGTGCCAGCAGTTTGGGGGAGACCCAGTACTTC. Its protein is CASSLGETQYF.

The V and J genes are TRBV7-2 and TRBJ1-5, with 7 bases fitting TRBD1. CDR3 size: 14 residues. Germline V gene lookup returns CDR1 SGHTA and CDR2 FQGNSA. Trimming cost V 5 bases and J 3 bases; bases outside gene matches: 4. The CDR3 DNA sequence: TGTGCCAGCAGCAGCGGACAGGTCAATCAGCCCCAGCATTTT. As protein: CASSSGQVNQPQHF. Using reference TRBV7-2 and TRBJ1-5 for the parts outside the CDR3, the full variable domain is GAGVSQSPSNKVTEKGKDVELRCDPISGHTALYWYRQSLGQGLEFLIYFQGNSAPDKSGLPSDRFSAERTGGSVSTLTIQRTQQEDSAVYLCASSSGQVNQPQHFGDGTRLSIL.

The chain carries TRBV30 and TRBJ2-3, with 9 bases identical to TRBD2. The CDR3 consists of 15 residues. From germline, CDR1 is GTSNPN and CDR2 SVGIG (reference sequence). Unmatched junction bases numbered 8, after V lost 5 bases and J lost 2 bases. CDR3 in DNA: TGTGCCTGGGACTTGGGACTAGCTTACACAGATACGCAGTATTTT. This sequence encodes CAWDLGLAYTDTQYF.

This clone was detected once. The chain couples TRBV7-2 to TRBJ1-1, with D unclear. This CDR3 comprises 13 residues. Per germline, CDR1 SGHTA and CDR2 FQGNSA. Between the trimmed V and J ends, which lost 2 bases and 3 bases, there was a span of 7 bases. The chain's CDR3 is CASSLRPDTEAFF. The CDR3 nucleotides read TGTGCCAGCAGCTTACGGCCAGACACTGAAGCTTTCTTT.

This chain joins TRBV14 and TRBJ2-7; D is undetermined. The germline V and J ends were trimmed by 5 bases and 3 bases, with 5 bases remaining between them. The CDR3 is made up of 11 amino acids. Germline values: CDR1 SGHDN, CDR2 FVKESK. DNA of the CDR3: TGTGCCAGCAGCGGCTACTACGAGCAGTACTTC. Amino acids: CASSGYYEQYF.

The genes are TRBV18 and TRBJ1-5, with 7 bases lining up with TRBD1. The germline V gene has CDR1 KGHSH and CDR2 LQKENI. V shed 5 bases and J 2 bases; nucleotides not matched to a gene: 6. CDR3 length: 15 residues. CDR3 coding DNA: TGTGCCAGCTCAAGCCAGGGGGGAGGCAATCAGCCCCAGCATTTT. Translated, it gives CASSSQGGGNQPQHF.

V is TRBV5-4 and J is TRBJ1-2; TRBD1 is a possible D gene (6 bases). Trimming pared 0 bases from V and 8 bases from J, leaving 11 bases between. In germline, CDR1 is SGHNT, CDR2 YYREEE (reference sequence). This CDR3 comprises 13 residues. This CDR3 is CASSLVGAQGYTF. CDR3 nucleotides: TGTGCCAGCAGCTTGGTGGGGGCCCAGGGCTACACCTTC.

This rearrangement joins TRBV2 to TRBJ1-1; a possible D gene is TRBD1 (5 bases). Germline V gene lookup returns CDR1 SNHLY and CDR2 FYNNEI. This CDR3 is 15 amino acids long. V lost 2 bases and J lost 5, with 15 bases in between. This chain's CDR3 is CASSELAGAGTEAFF. CDR3 nucleotide sequence: TGTGCCAGCAGTGAACTTGCCGGGGCGGGAACTGAAGCTTTCTTT.

The rearrangement joins TRBV4-2 to TRBJ2-7, with 9 positions matching TRBD2. CDR3 length: 13 residues. Per the germline V gene, CDR1 is LGHNA and CDR2 is YNFKEQ. Losses at the gene ends were 8 bases for V and 6 bases for J; bases not matched to a gene: 8. The CDR3 here is CASSSGGGAEQYF. CDR3 DNA sequence: TGTGCCAGCTCTTCTGGCGGGGGGGCCGAGCAGTACTTC.

This chain connects TRBV30 to TRBJ1-4, with D possibly being TRBD1 (5 bases). Germline V gene lookup returns CDR1 GTSNPN and CDR2 SVGIG (reference sequence). The CDR3 loop spans 13 amino acids. Trimming shortened V by 2 bases and J by 10 bases, and 14 bases separated the two germline ends. Here the CDR3 reads CAWSFDNQGKLFF. The CDR3 DNA sequence: TGTGCCTGGAGTTTCGATAATCAGGGAAAACTGTTTTTT.

In its sample, this clone was seen once. The chain joins TRBV14 to TRBJ1-5; 9 bases agree with TRBD1. V dropped 0 bases and J dropped 1; count of bases not matched to a gene: 13. Germline assignment: CDR1 SGHDN and CDR2 FVKESK. This CDR3 region has 20 residues. The CDR3 is CASSQDRRDRDPVSNQPQHF. The CDR3 nucleotides are TGTGCCAGCAGCCAAGATCGTCGGGACAGGGACCCTGTGAGCAATCAGCCCCAGCATTTT.

The chain has TRBV10-2 and TRBJ1-6; 8 bases are a match to TRBD1. CDR1 is WSHSY, CDR2 SAAADI, per germline. CDR3 length: 13 amino acids. After removal of 11 bases from V and 8 bases from J, the junction contained 8 bases not matched to a gene. The DNA for the CDR3 is TGCGCCGGCCGACAGGGGAACGATTCACCCCTCCACTTT. Translated: CAGRQGNDSPLHF.

The chain combines TRBV7-2 with TRBJ2-2, with unresolved D. Trimming cost V 1 base and J 1 base, with 4 bases left between them. Germline V gene data show CDR1 as SGHTA and CDR2 as FQGNSA. The CDR3 consists of 14 residues. The CDR3 DNA is TGTGCCAGCAGCTTAGAGCGGAACACCGGGGAGCTGTTTTTT. Translated, it gives CASSLERNTGELFF.

This rearrangement joins TRBV5-4 to TRBJ2-7; D is ambiguous. This CDR3 comprises 14 residues. V gave up 3 bases and J gave up 0 bases, with 10 bases separating them. In germline, CDR1 is SGHNT, CDR2 YYREEE (reference sequence). CDR3 protein: CASSSVQSSYEQYF. The CDR3 nucleotides are TGTGCCAGCAGCTCGGTCCAGAGCTCCTACGAGCAGTACTTC.

J is TRBJ2-4 and V is TRBV21-1; the table calls TRBD1, which could not be checked here. TRBV21-1 is a pseudogene locus. The length of the CDR3 is 17 residues. DNA for the CDR3: TGTGCCAGCAGCAAAGTTCTTGACAGGATAGCCAAAAACATTCAGTACTTC. Translation gives CASSKVLDRIAKNIQYF.

The rearrangement joins TRBV6-1 to TRBJ1-6; D is undetermined. V was pared by 1 base and J by 9 bases, with 13 bases between. The CDR3 is 15 amino acids. Per germline, CDR1 MNHNS and CDR2 SASEGT. In DNA, the CDR3 is TGTGCCAGCAGTGAAGATCGGGGTGGTAGTTCACCCCTCCACTTT. Encoded protein: CASSEDRGGSSPLHF.

The V gene is TRBV10-3, the J gene TRBJ1-3; 7 nucleotides align to TRBD1. Per the germline V gene, CDR1 is ENHRY and CDR2 is SYGVKD. This CDR3 has 13 residues. The V and J ends lost 6 bases and 3 bases, in that order; junction bases with no gene match: 2. Here the CDR3 reads CAIRDRSGNTIYF. CDR3 DNA: TGTGCCATCAGGGACAGGAGTGGAAACACCATATATTTT.

This chain connects TRBV14 to TRBJ1-1; a weak D match, TRBD1 (6 bases). The CDR3 has 14 amino acids. The V end lost 4 bases, the J end lost 2 bases, and 11 bases lay between the germline ends. Germline V gene data show CDR1 as SGHDN and CDR2 as FVKESK. The CDR3 DNA sequence: TGTGCCAGCAGCCTCGCAGGGGCAAACACTGAAGCTTTCTTT. Residues: CASSLAGANTEAFF.

The CDR3 sequence: CASSGPGGQPQHF. For the CDR3, the DNA is TGTGCCAGCAGCGGGCCGGGGGGACAGCCCCAGCATTTT. This chain joins TRBV6-6 and TRBJ1-5; tentatively, D is TRBD1 (5 bases). CDR1 is MNHNY, CDR2 SVGAGI, per germline (reference sequence). Trimming left V 6 bases short and J 7 bases short, with 13 bases between. CDR3 length: 13 amino acids.

The chain carries TRBV7-8 and TRBJ1-2, with D possibly matching TRBD1 (5 bases). V was shortened by 2 bases and J by 4 bases, with 11 bases between the two germline ends. The CDR3 is 14 amino acids. CDR1 and CDR2 (germline): SGHVS, FQNEAQ. CDR3 loop: CASSLRDPSYGYTF. CDR3 in DNA: TGTGCCAGCAGCTTAAGGGACCCTAGCTATGGCTACACCTTC.

The CDR3 DNA reads as TGTGCCAGCACCCAGAGCCCGGGGGCCAAAGCTTTCTTT. Translated, it gives CASTQSPGAKAFF. The chain uses TRBV2 and TRBJ1-1; D may be TRBD1 (6 bases). The ends were cut back, 7 bases at V and 9 bases at J, with 18 bases in the middle. The CDR3 has 13 residues. Germline CDR1 and CDR2: SNHLY and FYNNEI.

The chain is built from TRBV30 and TRBJ1-4, with D hard to call. The germline V gene encodes CDR1 GTSNPN and CDR2 SVGIG (reference sequence). Trimming took 5 bases from V and 7 from J, leaving 20 bases between them. CDR3 length: 15 amino acids. The CDR3 reads CAWSAGEMVGEKLFF. Written as DNA, the CDR3 is TGTGCCTGGTCAGCCGGGGAGATGGTGGGTGAAAAACTGTTTTTT.

The chain combines TRBV28 with TRBJ2-7; D is ambiguous. V gave up 4 bases and J gave up 0 bases, with 4 bases separating them. Germline V gene sequence: CDR1 MDHEN, CDR2 SYDVKM. The CDR3 contains 12 residues. CDR3 bases: TGTGCCAGCAGTTCCAACTCCTACGAGCAGTACTTC. Its protein product is CASSSNSYEQYF.

The rearrangement joins TRBV29-1 to TRBJ1-2, with 7 bases aligning to TRBD1. From germline, CDR1 is SQVTM and CDR2 ANQGSEA. This CDR3 spans 12 amino acids. V gave up 2 bases and J gave up 8 bases; unmatched junction bases: 5. CDR3 bases: TGCAGCGTTGAATCCCCAGGGGGAGGCTACACCTTC. Translation gives CSVESPGGGYTF. The whole variable domain, filled in from reference TRBV29-1 and TRBJ1-2, reads SAVISQKPSRDICQRGTSLTIQCQVDSQVTMMFWYRQQPGQSLTLIATANQGSEATYESGFVIDKFPISRPNLTFSTLTVSNMSPEDSSIYLCSVESPGGGYTFGSGTRLTVV.

The chain employs TRBV6-5 and TRBJ1-1, with D hard to call. Per the germline V gene, CDR1 is MNHEY and CDR2 is SVGAGI. The length of the CDR3 is 13 residues. V was clipped by 8 bases and J by 4 bases, with 14 bases between them. The CDR3 sequence: CASFSPGFTEAFF. DNA of the CDR3: TGTGCCAGCTTCTCCCCGGGGTTCACTGAAGCTTTCTTT.

The chain combines TRBV6-5 with TRBJ1-4, with D unresolved. The V end was cut by 0 bases, the J end by 7 bases, with 6 bases between. CDR3 size: 13 residues. Germline CDR1 MNHEY, CDR2 SVGAGI. CDR3 sequence reads: CASSYSRVEKLFF. CDR3 bases: TGTGCCAGCAGTTACTCGAGGGTTGAAAAACTGTTTTTT.

The gene calls are TRBV6-1 and TRBJ1-1; 7 bases are a match to TRBD1. The V and J ends lost 2 bases and 4 bases, in that order; junction bases with no gene match: 7. CDR1 is MNHNS, CDR2 SASEGT, per germline. The CDR3 sequence is 15 residues long. The CDR3 sequence is CASSEFLTGTTEAFF. CDR3 nucleotides: TGTGCCAGCAGTGAATTTTTGACAGGGACCACTGAAGCTTTCTTT.

This chain connects TRBV6-5 to TRBJ1-2; D is unresolved. CDR1 and CDR2 from the germline V gene are MNHEY and SVGAGI. The ends were cut back, 6 bases at V and 4 bases at J, with 9 bases in the middle. The CDR3 is 12 amino acids. CDR3 in DNA: TGTGCCAGCAGCACTCCCAGCTATGGCTACACCTTC. Translation: CASSTPSYGYTF.

The genes are TRBV6-5 and TRBJ2-7; 8 bases line up with TRBD1. The CDR3 runs to 15 residues. From germline, CDR1 is MNHEY and CDR2 SVGAGI. The J segment lost 2 bases and the V segment lost 6 bases, leaving 9 bases of the junction unmatched. The DNA of the CDR3 is TGTGCCAGCAGCCGCCCGACAGGGGCCACCTACGAGCAGTACTTC. It translates to CASSRPTGATYEQYF.